These 25 T cell receptor beta chains share one sample of origin, sequenced in a study of blood T cell repertoires in COVID-19. Data came from immunoSEQ multiplex PCR; TCRdb stores just in-frame clones and leaves some out. Of fewer than 70,000 clones in the sample, around four fifths are singletons; the top ten hold about 12%. The sequenced sample consisted of peripheral blood. The receptors here all came from a human donor in a cohort sampled during active COVID-19.

V gene TRBV27 combines with J gene TRBJ2-3, with 9 nucleotides matching TRBD1. V dropped 3 bases and J dropped 4; count of bases not matched to a gene: 2. Germline V gives CDR1 MNHEY, CDR2 SMNVEV (reference sequence). The CDR3 is made up of 14 amino acids. CDR3 coding DNA: TGTGCCAGCAGTTTGGGGACAGGGCCAGATACGCAGTATTTT. Its translation: CASSLGTGPDTQYF.

DNA of the CDR3: TGTGCCAGCAGCTCAACAGGGCTTCCCTCCTACGAGCAGTACTTC. Amino acids: CASSSTGLPSYEQYF. V gene TRBV9 combines with J gene TRBJ2-7, with a weak D call TRBD1 (6 bases). CDR3 length equals 15 residues. V was cut by 4 bases and J by 0 bases, with 14 bases left in between. The germline V gene has CDR1 SGDLS and CDR2 YYNGEE.

The rearrangement uses TRBV5-5 and TRBJ1-5; 8 bases are shared with TRBD1. The CDR3 runs to 15 residues. The trim removed 5 bases at V and 5 bases at J, leaving 9 bases unmatched. The germline V gene encodes CDR1 SGHKS and CDR2 YYEKEE (reference sequence). DNA of the CDR3: TGTGCCAGCAGTTACGGACAGGGAGAATATCAGCCCCAGCATTTT. As protein: CASSYGQGEYQPQHF.

This clone appeared once. V and J are TRBV4-1 and TRBJ2-5; 10 nucleotides line up with TRBD1. Unmatched junction bases numbered 13, after V lost 11 bases and J lost 1 base. The CDR3 is 16 residues long. The germline CDR1 and CDR2 sequences are MGHRA and YSYEKL. In DNA form, the CDR3 reads TGCGCCCGCCGCCGACTCGGGACAGGGGTCCAAGAGACCCAGTACTTC. This sequence encodes CARRRLGTGVQETQYF.

This clone came up once. The chain couples TRBV9 to TRBJ1-1, with D maybe TRBD1 (6 bases). CDR1 SGDLS and CDR2 YYNGEE come from the germline V gene. The CDR3 contains 15 residues. V dropped 3 bases and J dropped 2 bases, with 14 bases sitting between them. This CDR3 reads CASSGSGTSNTEAFF. The CDR3 DNA sequence: TGTGCCAGCAGCGGGTCCGGGACAAGTAACACTGAAGCTTTCTTT.

The chain is built from TRBV3-1 (or the pseudogene TRBV3-2) and TRBJ2-1, with D maybe TRBD2 (5 bases). This CDR3 is built from 17 residues. Trimming removed 4 bases at V and 6 bases at J, with 22 bases between. Germline-derived CDR1 and CDR2 are LGHDT and YNNKEL (reference sequence). The CDR3 DNA sequence: TGTGCCAGCAGCCCGCAAATCTGGGAGCTTGGATCCAATGAGCAGTTCTTC. Translation gives CASSPQIWELGSNEQFF.

This clone showed up just a few times. The chain employs TRBV4-3 and TRBJ2-7; 7 bases match TRBD2. Germline V gene data show CDR1 as LGHNA and CDR2 as YSLEER. After removal of 1 base from V and 3 bases from J, the junction contained 3 bases not matched to a gene. The CDR3 is 14 amino acids. The CDR3 bases are TGCGCCAGCAGCCAAGTTACGGGGGGCTACGAGCAGTACTTC. Protein product: CASSQVTGGYEQYF.

This sequence joins TRBV29-1 and TRBJ2-1; possible D gene TRBD2, 6 bases. From germline, CDR1 is SQVTM and CDR2 ANQGSEA. V lost 1 base and J 10 bases, leaving 32 bases between the germline ends. CDR3 length equals 19 residues. CDR3 region: CSVEGTLSGEGLQWEEQFF. The CDR3 bases are TGCAGCGTTGAAGGGACCCTTTCGGGAGAGGGCCTCCAATGGGAGGAGCAGTTCTTC.

The V call is TRBV7-9, the J call TRBJ2-3; 9 bases line up with TRBD2. CDR1 SEHNR and CDR2 FQNEAQ come from the germline V gene (reference sequence). The CDR3 sequence is 15 residues long. V was pared by 7 bases and J by 5 bases, with 10 bases of the junction left unmatched. CDR3 in amino acids: CASTQERGAGDTQYF. The CDR3 DNA reads as TGTGCCAGCACACAGGAGCGGGGGGCCGGAGATACGCAGTATTTT.

The chain combines TRBV18 with TRBJ2-5; D ambiguous. The CDR3 has 13 residues. Germline V CDR1 and CDR2: KGHSH, LQKENI. With 1 base removed from V and 5 bases from J, the gap between germline ends came to 8 bases. CDR3 in DNA: TGTGCCAGCTCACCACTCACCGGGGAGACCCAGTACTTC. Translation gives CASSPLTGETQYF.

The CDR3 region has the DNA TGTGCCAGTAGTTCCGGGACAGGGACCTACGAGCAGTACTTC. This translates into CASSSGTGTYEQYF. This chain links TRBV19 with TRBJ2-7; the match to TRBD1 covers 9 bases. The germline V gene encodes CDR1 LNHDA and CDR2 SQIVND (reference sequence). The J segment lost 2 bases and the V segment lost 5 bases, leaving 4 bases of the junction unmatched. The CDR3 has 14 amino acids.

This clone showed up just a few times. The rearrangement uses TRBV7-8 and TRBJ2-3, with 7 bases identical to TRBD1. The CDR3 covers 15 residues. The trim removed 2 bases at V and 3 bases at J, leaving 5 bases unmatched. Germline V gene lookup returns CDR1 SGHVS and CDR2 FQNEAQ. The chain's CDR3 is CASSLTQGVTDTQYF. CDR3 DNA sequence: TGTGCCAGCAGCTTAACGCAGGGGGTTACAGATACGCAGTATTTT. Based on the CDR3 plus reference TRBV7-8 and TRBJ2-3, the full variable domain is GAGVSQSPRYKVAKRGQDVALRCDPISGHVSLFWYQQALGQGPEFLTYFQNEAQLDKSGLPSDRFFAERPEGSVSTLKIQRTQQEDSAVYLCASSLTQGVTDTQYFGPGTRLTVL.

The chain joins TRBV4-1 to TRBJ2-7; 9 nucleotides line up with TRBD1. The ends lost 4 bases at V and 3 bases at J; junction bases unmatched: 4. Germline CDR1 is MGHRA and CDR2 is YSYEKL. The CDR3 is made up of 14 amino acids. CDR3 region: CASSRRDRDYEQYF. CDR3 sequence (DNA): TGCGCCAGCAGCCGCCGGGACAGGGACTACGAGCAGTACTTC.

The V call is TRBV30, the J call TRBJ1-2; D not certain. The V gene lost 4 bases and the J gene lost 5 bases, with 11 bases spanning the gap. Germline values: CDR1 GTSNPN, CDR2 SVGIG (reference sequence). The CDR3 is made up of 12 amino acids. The CDR3 here is CAWTHSVYGYTF. CDR3 bases: TGTGCCTGGACTCACTCCGTATATGGCTACACCTTC. The full variable domain, its missing parts supplied by reference TRBV30 and TRBJ1-2, is SQTIHQWPATLVQPVGSPLSLECTVEGTSNPNLYWYRQAAGRGLQLLFYSVGIGQISSEVPQNLSASRPQDRQFILSSKKLLLSDSGFYLCAWTHSVYGYTFGSGTRLTVV.

This chain joins TRBV27 and TRBJ1-2, with D tentatively TRBD1 (6 bases). The CDR3 is 15 amino acids. Trimming left V 5 bases short and J 3 bases short, with 16 bases between. Germline CDR1 and CDR2: MNHEY and SMNVEV (reference sequence). The CDR3 bases are TGTGCCAGCAGTAGCCTGGGGCAGGGGCACTATGGCTACACCTTC. Protein: CASSSLGQGHYGYTF.

The chain has TRBV19 and TRBJ2-7; possible D gene TRBD1, 6 bases. V lost 3 bases and J 2 bases, leaving 11 bases between the germline ends. There are 14 residues in the CDR3. The V gene's germline CDR1 is LNHDA and CDR2 SQIVND (reference sequence). CDR3 nucleotides: TGTGCCAGTAGTATGACGGGACACACCTACGAGCAGTACTTC. Its translation: CASSMTGHTYEQYF.

V gene TRBV10-1 combines with J gene TRBJ1-4; D might be TRBD1 (5 bases). V dropped 0 bases and J dropped 8 bases, with 25 bases sitting between them. The CDR3 contains 19 residues. Germline CDR1 WNHNN, CDR2 SYGVQD (reference sequence). CDR3 region: CASSESRLGREGMPEKLFF. In nucleotides, the CDR3 is TGCGCCAGCAGTGAGTCGAGGTTAGGCAGGGAGGGGATGCCGGAAAAACTGTTTTTT.

This clone was detected once. The chain uses TRBV19 and TRBJ1-2; TRBD1 agrees at 7 bases. CDR1 LNHDA and CDR2 SQIVND come from the germline V gene (reference sequence). The CDR3 sequence is 14 residues long. Trimming cost V 4 bases and J 6 bases; bases outside gene matches: 8. CDR3 amino acids: CASSKGQTVDGYTF. For the CDR3, the DNA is TGTGCCAGTAGTAAGGGACAGACCGTGGATGGCTACACCTTC. Full variable domain (rest looked up from reference TRBV19 and TRBJ1-2): DGGITQSPKYLFRKEGQNVTLSCEQNLNHDAMYWYRQDPGQGLRLIYYSQIVNDFQKGDIAEGYSVSREKKESFPLTVTSAQKNPTAFYLCASSKGQTVDGYTFGSGTRLTVV.

This sequence joins TRBV3-1 (or the pseudogene TRBV3-2) and TRBJ1-2; 12 nucleotides agree with TRBD1. CDR1 LGHDT and CDR2 YNNKEL come from the germline V gene (reference sequence). The CDR3 is 15 amino acids. With V trimmed by 0 bases and J by 12 bases, 8 bases remained unmatched. DNA of the CDR3: TGTGCCAGCAGCCAAGATCTGGGACAGGGGGCCCTTCACACCTTC. This gives the protein CASSQDLGQGALHTF.

This rearrangement joins TRBV7-2 to TRBJ1-1, with TRBD1 as a possible D gene (6 bases). Between the trimmed V and J ends, which lost 5 bases and 0 bases, there was a span of 16 bases. The CDR3 runs 16 residues. CDR1 SGHTA and CDR2 FQGNSA come from the germline V gene. The CDR3 loop is CASSKAGAGVNTEAFF. The CDR3 bases are TGTGCCAGCAGCAAAGCAGGGGCAGGGGTGAACACTGAAGCTTTCTTT.

The chain uses TRBV6-2 or TRBV6-3 and TRBJ1-4; D remains unclear. V lost 0 bases and J lost 10, with 6 bases in between. The CDR3 extends over 12 amino acids. Germline-derived CDR1 and CDR2 are MNHEY and SVGEGT. CDR3 region: CASSYSPGKLFF. The CDR3 nucleotides are TGTGCCAGCAGTTACTCGCCCGGAAAACTGTTTTTT.

This sequence joins TRBV28 and TRBJ2-2; unclear D gene. The CDR3 totals 12 residues. Trimming pared 10 bases from V and 4 bases from J, leaving 10 bases between. Germline assignment: CDR1 MDHEN and CDR2 SYDVKM. The CDR3 sequence: CAILASTGELFF. Here the CDR3 DNA reads TGTGCCATCCTGGCCAGCACCGGGGAGCTGTTTTTT.

This chain joins TRBV12-3 or TRBV12-4 and TRBJ2-3, with 7 positions matching TRBD1. The CDR3 is made up of 12 amino acids. V lost 6 bases to trimming and J lost 5 bases; unmatched junction nucleotides: 2. The CDR3, as DNA: TGTGCCAGCAGCGACAGGGTAGATACGCAGTATTTT. This translates into CASSDRVDTQYF.

This sequence joins TRBV9 and TRBJ1-4; TRBD1 is a possible D gene (6 bases). V gave up 2 bases and J gave up 6 bases, with 11 bases separating them. CDR1 and CDR2 (germline): SGDLS, YYNGEE. This CDR3 spans 14 amino acids. The DNA for the CDR3 is TGTGCCAGCAGCGTGGGACATCTGGATGAAAAACTGTTTTTT. It is translated as CASSVGHLDEKLFF.

The chain joins TRBV11-2 to TRBJ2-2; 8 bases agree with TRBD2. Germline V gene sequence: CDR1 SGHAT, CDR2 FQNNGV. V trimming: 7 bases; J trimming: 7 bases; junction bases outside the gene matches: 20. The CDR3 runs 18 residues. The DNA for the CDR3 is TGTGCCAGCACCATTAGGAGGAGCGGGAGCCCCCTCGGCGGGGAGCTGTTTTTT. It yields the protein CASTIRRSGSPLGGELFF. The complete variable domain, with remaining parts taken from reference TRBV11-2 and TRBJ2-2, reads EAGVAQSPRYKIIEKRQSVAFWCNPISGHATLYWYQQILGQGPKLLIQFQNNGVVDDSQLPKDRFSAERLKGVDSTLKIQPAKLEDSAVYLCASTIRRSGSPLGGELFFGEGSRLTVL.